This T cell receptor beta chain was profiled in a study of cytomegalovirus exposure and HLA in healthy donors. Study-level findings and limits: TCR beta sequences reportedly predicted most subjects' HLA-A and HLA-B alleles accurately. A list of around 150 TCR beta chains associated with cytomegalovirus was given.

Researchers ran the PCR with 60 Vbeta and 13 Jbeta primers. TCRdb keeps only in-frame clones here, not all; method: immunoSEQ multiplex PCR. The sample lists some 170,000 clones; around three quarters were seen once. A word on this clone: No antigen is known for it.

This CDR3 has 12 amino acids. Trimming took 4 bases from V and 0 from J, leaving 4 bases between them. Germline lookup yields CDR1 MDHEN and CDR2 SYDVKM. This chain connects TRBV28 to TRBJ2-7; no clear D. Source material: PBMCs. The clonotype comes from a middle-aged woman in good health and CMV-seronegative. The CDR3, as DNA: TGTGCCAGCAGTTCTTTCTCCTACGAGCAGTACTTC. As protein: CASSSFSYEQYF.